This TCR beta chain emerged from a study of blood T cell repertoires in COVID-19. Whole-study context: Samples came from the United States, Italy and Spain, spanning acute and convalescent COVID-19. Sources were T cells, B-cell-depleted T cells, or PBMCs; the material itself was cDNA or gDNA.

In the authors' workflow: Estimates of nucleated cell counts were drawn from the amplification of reference gene primers. TCRdb's copy holds only in-frame clones and misses some; the assay was immunoSEQ multiplex PCR. That table supplies the V and J calls and clone size; D and trimming were determined from the DNA. The sample carries about 100,000 clones, 80% recorded once. The CDR3 spans 14 residues. V was cut by 5 bases and J by 4 bases, with 15 bases left in between. Germline CDR1 is MNHEY and CDR2 is SMNVEV (reference sequence). The sequenced material came from peripheral blood. The chain carries TRBV27 and TRBJ2-7; weak D call: TRBD2 (5 bases). The clonotype was recovered from a man between 65 and 85 years old with active or convalescent COVID-19. The CDR3 is CASSAGLIGYEQYF. CDR3 DNA: TGTGCCAGCAGTGCGGGCCTCATCGGGTACGAGCAGTACTTC.